This TCR beta chain was sequenced for a study of cytomegalovirus exposure and HLA in healthy donors. Researchers ran the PCR with 60 Vbeta and 13 Jbeta primers. Clones were sequenced by immunoSEQ multiplex PCR, and TCRdb holds only the in-frame ones, with some missing. The repertoire holds about 130,000 clones, with just over 70% as singletons. The donors comprised healthy bone marrow donors. Regarding the study as a whole: Cytomegalovirus association was assigned to some 160 TCR beta chains. It emerged from a later analysis that several of the most significant clusters appeared to be linked to common viral pathogens. According to an earlier analysis, most TCR beta V segments yielded productive rearrangements about 87% or about 30% of the time.

Worth noting for this clone: Its specificity is unknown.

The length of the CDR3 is 15 residues. Per germline, CDR1 SNHLY and CDR2 FYNNEI. Deletions cut 2 bases from V and 0 bases from J, with 10 bases between. This receptor was identified in an older woman in good health and CMV-seropositive. Sequencing was done on a sample of PBMCs. V usage is TRBV2 and J usage is TRBJ1-1; D gene ambiguous. The CDR3 loop reads CASSELGVLNTEAFF. The CDR3 bases are TGTGCCAGCAGTGAACTCGGGGTTCTGAACACTGAAGCTTTCTTT.